This T cell receptor beta chain is drawn from a study of cytomegalovirus exposure and HLA in healthy donors listed by TCRdb under 2017. As for the study more broadly: According to an earlier analysis of around 600 of the donors, 150 million to 200 million T cells yielded roughly 110 million unique TCR beta sequences and 276 Gb of sequence data. Among the approximately 420 genotyped donors, 75% to 90% belonged to the genetic ancestry cluster associated with self-reported Caucasian donors. To predict cytomegalovirus infection status, the study brought together high-throughput TCR immunosequencing, statistical association of individual TCRs with disease status, and machine learning. Typing coverage differed by locus: A, B, C, DRB1 and DQB1 were typed in about 629-640 donors, DQA1 in roughly 500, DPA1 in some 570, and DPB1 in about 450. In an earlier analysis of over 550 of the donors, high-throughput TCR beta sequencing was used to judge whether each TCR beta V gene segment behaved as functional or pseudogenic. In the later analysis, no new phenotypic data were used to find candidate immune exposures; instead, reliance was placed on TCR beta sequences and their occurrence across donors. In a later analysis, previously published TCR beta repertoires from hundreds of donors were re-analyzed and high-resolution HLA genotyping was added so that TCR occurrence patterns could be studied. Every discovery cohort repertoire had been produced on one sequencing platform. Among about 410 genotyped donors of the cohort, an average of about 220,000 unique TCR beta nucleotide sequences was sequenced per donor, of which 15% to 20% were non-productive. Besides the first cohort of roughly 640 subjects, a separate validation cohort made up of 120 different subjects was used. Using immunosequencing, the study profiled T cell repertoires from fewer than 850 subjects and related those repertoires to cytomegalovirus serostatus. An early release that covered roughly 600 HLA-typed donors contained approximately 320 gigabases of sequencing data and some 87 million unique TCR sequences. Both class I and class II loci were covered by HLA typing, at four-digit resolution. The study aimed to test whether cataloging public T cell receptors could reveal signatures of past pathogen exposure. A later genetic analysis used genome-wide SNP genotypes for about 65% of the 666 donors, treating that subset as a discovery cohort. Roughly 5 DR-DQ haplotypes were handled as single units for association and clustering because linkage in the cohort was strong. Donor age, sex, ethnicity and CMV serostatus were compiled alongside the repertoire data. Study-wide conclusions, independent of this receptor: The 87-base-pair reads could not distinguish some IMGT-functional V segments, including TRBV6-2 and TRBV6-3, so those segments were excluded. In a later genetic analysis, a missense DCLRE1C variant was associated with V-gene and J-gene trimming of TCR beta chains, and the association was replicated in an independent cohort. Several of the top co-occurrence clusters appeared to be linked to parvovirus B19, influenza, CMV and Epstein-Barr virus, according to a later analysis. Specific HLA alleles were associated with more than 15,000 TCR beta sequences at a false discovery rate of 0.05 in a later analysis. According to a later analysis, most CMV-associated TCR beta chains appeared to be HLA-restricted, and the HLA associations seemed to be driven largely by CMV exposure. Across donors, most TCR sequences were observed very rarely, whereas some public TCRs were present in many individuals. The authors suggested that the approach could potentially be generalized to other disease states and immunological phenotypes. Three of the identified cytomegalovirus-associated TCR beta chains were confirmed in vitro to be specific for cytomegalovirus antigens. Because HLA typing was missing for some donors at each locus, association tests included only the typed subset. Only TCR beta chains were sequenced in this cohort, and the absence of alpha or paired-chain data limited detectable features. Linkage disequilibrium might explain the correlated functional status among segregating V segments, but an unknown experimental factor could not be ruled out. A further reported finding was that TCR beta sequences accurately predicted the HLA-A and HLA-B alleles for most subjects in the first cohort. In both the original and validation cohorts, the classifier was reported to diagnose cytomegalovirus status with high specificity and sensitivity. Because counts were too low, about 15 rarely observed V segments, including chromosome 9 orphons, were left out of the earlier analysis of some 640 of the donors. In a later analysis, HLA-associated TCR beta chains were found to be more clonally expanded and to have lower generation probabilities than equally common non-associated chains. In a later analysis, TCR association rates were found to vary across HLA loci, with the most associated TCRs seen for DRB1 alleles and the fewest for HLA-C alleles. Broadly in line with IMGT annotations, most TCR beta V segments showed up in productive rearrangements about 87% or about 30% of the time in an earlier analysis of several hundred of the donors. When HLA alleles, especially DR and DQ, strongly co-occurred, TCR associations were difficult to assign to individual alleles. In a later genetic analysis, fewer N-insertions in productive TCRs were reported among donors in an Asian-associated ancestry cluster than the roughly 640-donor mean. The sequencing pipeline was judged likely to have produced a cluster of highly shared sequence variants as a technical artifact. Sequencing depth was assumed to be roughly uniform across donors in the presence/absence analyses, though that assumption may not hold. The only immune exposure information available for the cohort was CMV serostatus. In the study, approximately 150 TCR beta chains were listed as associated with cytomegalovirus.

The germline V gene encodes CDR1 LNHDA and CDR2 SQIVND (reference sequence). Spanning cysteine to phenylalanine, the CDR3 consists of 14 amino acids. The CDR3 DNA has 42 bases and is translated from base 1. V is reduced by 6 bases and J by 4 bases, leaving a spacing of 13 bases between them. This clone was counted a single time. Which antigen it targets is not known. Per-base qualities were not stored, and no clone one base away is much larger. The cohort comprised more than 550 healthy bone marrow donors. Cohort members were all nominally healthy when sampled, although unrecorded immune exposures were likely present. The donor was CMV seropositive and was included in the group of around 300 seropositive cohort members. A peripheral blood sample was provided by each donor, and peripheral blood mononuclear cells were used for TCR beta sequencing. The Qiagen DNeasy Blood Extraction Kit was used to extract genomic DNA from the blood cell samples.

The method was the immunoSEQ multiplex PCR assay. For the multiplex PCR, a mixture combining 60 forward primers for TCR Vbeta segments and 13 reverse primers for TCR Jbeta segments was used. Amplification of the CDR3 region of rearranged TCR beta genes was performed with a multiplex PCR assay on genomic DNA. The amplified TCR beta libraries were sequenced on the Illumina HiSeq System as 87-base-pair reads. In the authors' own workflow: A later analysis tallied 75 million to 85 million unique TCR beta chains across the 666 repertoires, and some 12 million of those chains were shared by two or more donors. To remove PCR and sequencing errors, raw reads were error-corrected and collapsed into unique sequences using a nearest-neighbor algorithm that merged closely related sequences. Alignment of CDR3 sequences to IMGT reference sequences was used to assign V, D and J gene segments. For a sequence to be retained, a match of at least six nucleotides to both a V gene segment and a J gene segment was required. Rearrangements were called productive when the CDR3 lacked stop codons and stayed in frame with V and J; all others were non-productive. Following IMGT convention, CDR3 was defined as the stretch from the second conserved V-encoded cysteine to the conserved J-encoded phenylalanine. Sequences without an unambiguous match to a single V gene segment were excluded from the earlier analysis of about 640 of the donors. An earlier analysis of 500 to 600 of the donors classified V segments as functional when productive rearrangements were above 56.7% and as segregating when the standard deviation between donors was above 5%. A statistical classification framework was built for diagnosing cytomegalovirus status from the catalog of TCR beta chain sequences. In a later analysis, V and J genes were assigned by comparing TCR nucleotide sequences against IMGT/GENE-DB human TR gene sequences. Using the TCRdist pipeline, a later analysis assigned CDR3 sequences along with most-parsimonious VDJ recombination scenarios. In a later analysis, each TCR beta chain was defined by its CDR3 amino acid sequence together with its V-gene family, and reads lacking a unique V-gene family were excluded. To address suspected cross-contamination and a sequencing artifact, a later analysis removed approximately 600 highly shared, low-generation-probability nucleotide sequences. A later analysis calculated a clonal expansion index for each public chain from normalized within-repertoire ranks of inferred template counts. In a later analysis, generation probabilities were computed using a VDJ recombination model fitted to out-of-frame rearrangements, and the results were checked against IGoR. In a later analysis, hypergeometric tests were used to score TCR-TCR, TCR-HLA and TCR-CMV co-occurrence, with a repertoire-size bias correction applied to TCR pairs. To estimate false discovery rates, a later analysis permuted the HLA or CMV assignments 20 times. A later analysis grouped co-occurring TCRs with DBSCAN, adding TCRdist sequence similarity when clustering within HLA-allele-positive subsets. Repertoires with fewer than 30,000 or more than 120,000 public chains, plus five repertoires with anomalous nucleotide sharing, were excluded from co-occurrence clustering. TCRdb mirrors the immuneACCESS table, restricted to in-frame sequences. Some clones are absent from its copies; in checked studies, under half trace to an unresolved V gene, and the reason for the others is unknown. V and J calls and clone size are as listed in that table; D and trimming were resolved from the DNA. Here the sample has 150,000 to 200,000 clones; approximately 84% occur a single time. More than 2% of the sample is held by the ten biggest clonotypes.

The material sequenced was PBMCs. The chain was built from TRBV19 and TRBJ1-5; tentative D gene TRBD1, with 6 bases matching. The sequence came from a man between 18 and 35 years old in good health and CMV-seropositive. The CDR3 amino acid sequence is: CASSWNRVNQPQHF. The nucleotide sequence reads TGTGCCAGTAGCTGGAACAGGGTTAATCAGCCCCAGCATTTT.